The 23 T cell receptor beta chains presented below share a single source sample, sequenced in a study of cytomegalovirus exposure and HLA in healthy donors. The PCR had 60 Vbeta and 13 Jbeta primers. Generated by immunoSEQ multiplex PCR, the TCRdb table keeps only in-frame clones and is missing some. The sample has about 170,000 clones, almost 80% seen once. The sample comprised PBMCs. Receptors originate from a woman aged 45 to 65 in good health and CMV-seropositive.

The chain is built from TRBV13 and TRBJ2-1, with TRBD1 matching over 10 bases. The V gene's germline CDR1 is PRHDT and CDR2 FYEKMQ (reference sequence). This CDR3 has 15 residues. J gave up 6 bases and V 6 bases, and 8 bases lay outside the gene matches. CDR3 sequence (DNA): TGTGCCAGCAGTTCCGGGACAGGGGTGTCCAATGAGCAGTTCTTC. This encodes CASSSGTGVSNEQFF.

The CDR3 region has the DNA TGTGCCAGCTCGCTCACAGGGATCACTCAGCCCCAGCATTTT. As protein: CASSLTGITQPQHF. This chain links TRBV18 with TRBJ1-5; tentatively, D is TRBD1 (6 bases). The CDR3 has 14 amino acids. CDR1 is KGHSH and CDR2 is LQKENI in the germline V gene. Trimming stripped 6 bases from V and 6 bases from J, with 15 bases between.

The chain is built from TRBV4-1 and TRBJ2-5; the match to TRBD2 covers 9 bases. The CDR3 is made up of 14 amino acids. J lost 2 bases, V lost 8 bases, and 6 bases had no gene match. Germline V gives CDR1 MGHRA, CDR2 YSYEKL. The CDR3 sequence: CASSWREGQETQYF. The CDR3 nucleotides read TGCGCCAGCTCGTGGCGGGAGGGGCAAGAGACCCAGTACTTC.

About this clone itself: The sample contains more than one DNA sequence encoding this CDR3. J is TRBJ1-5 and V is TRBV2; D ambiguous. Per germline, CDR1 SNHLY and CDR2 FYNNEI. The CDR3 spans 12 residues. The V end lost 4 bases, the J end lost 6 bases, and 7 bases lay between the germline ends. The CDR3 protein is CASSVGGQPQHF. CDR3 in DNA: TGTGCCAGCAGTGTCGGAGGTCAGCCCCAGCATTTT.

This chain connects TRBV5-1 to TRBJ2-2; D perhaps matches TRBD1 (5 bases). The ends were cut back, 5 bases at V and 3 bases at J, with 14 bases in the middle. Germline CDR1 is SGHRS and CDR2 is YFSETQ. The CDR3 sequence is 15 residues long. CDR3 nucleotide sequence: TGCGCCAGCAGTCAGGGCACGACATACACCGGGGAGCTGTTTTTT. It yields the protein CASSQGTTYTGELFF.

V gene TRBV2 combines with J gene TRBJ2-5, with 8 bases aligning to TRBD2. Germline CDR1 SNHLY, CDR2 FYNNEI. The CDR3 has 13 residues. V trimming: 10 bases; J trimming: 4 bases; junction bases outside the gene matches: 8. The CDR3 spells CATKPGGPETQYF. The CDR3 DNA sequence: TGTGCCACTAAGCCGGGGGGGCCAGAGACCCAGTACTTC.

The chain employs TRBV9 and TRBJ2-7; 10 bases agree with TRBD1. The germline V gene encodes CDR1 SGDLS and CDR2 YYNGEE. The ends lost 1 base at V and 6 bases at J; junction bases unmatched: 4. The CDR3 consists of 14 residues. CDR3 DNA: TGTGCCAGCAGCGTATTCGGACAGGGGGGCGAGCAGTACTTC. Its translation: CASSVFGQGGEQYF.

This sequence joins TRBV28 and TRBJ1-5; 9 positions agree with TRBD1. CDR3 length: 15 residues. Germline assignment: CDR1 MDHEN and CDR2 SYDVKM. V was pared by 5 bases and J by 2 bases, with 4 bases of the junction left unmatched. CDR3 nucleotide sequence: TGTGCCAGCAGTCGCGACAGGGGGGGCAATCAGCCCCAGCATTTT. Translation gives CASSRDRGGNQPQHF.

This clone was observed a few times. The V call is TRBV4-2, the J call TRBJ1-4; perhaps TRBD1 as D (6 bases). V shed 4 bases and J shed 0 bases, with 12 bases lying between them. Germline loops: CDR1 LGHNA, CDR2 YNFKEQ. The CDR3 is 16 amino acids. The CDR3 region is CASSPDSPTTNEKLFF. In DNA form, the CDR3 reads TGTGCCAGCAGCCCGGACAGCCCCACAACTAATGAAAAACTGTTTTTT.

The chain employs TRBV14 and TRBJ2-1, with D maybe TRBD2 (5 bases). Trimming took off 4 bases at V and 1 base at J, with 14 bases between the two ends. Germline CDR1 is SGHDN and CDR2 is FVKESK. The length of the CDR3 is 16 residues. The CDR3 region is CASSLEVYPSYNEQFF. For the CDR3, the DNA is TGTGCCAGCAGCCTGGAGGTCTATCCTTCCTACAATGAGCAGTTCTTC.

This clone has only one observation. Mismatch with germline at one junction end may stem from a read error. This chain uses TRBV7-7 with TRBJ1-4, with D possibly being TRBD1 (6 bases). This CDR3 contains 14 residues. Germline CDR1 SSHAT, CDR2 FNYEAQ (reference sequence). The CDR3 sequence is CASSLAVGGGKLFF. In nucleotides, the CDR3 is TGTGCTAGCAGCTTAGCGGTTGGGGGCGGAAAACTGTTTTTT.

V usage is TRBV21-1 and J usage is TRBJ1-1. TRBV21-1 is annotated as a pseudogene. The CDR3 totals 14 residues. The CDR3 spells CASSKRARGTEAFF. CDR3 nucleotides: TGTGCCAGCAGCAAACGGGCCCGAGGGACTGAAGCTTTCTTT.

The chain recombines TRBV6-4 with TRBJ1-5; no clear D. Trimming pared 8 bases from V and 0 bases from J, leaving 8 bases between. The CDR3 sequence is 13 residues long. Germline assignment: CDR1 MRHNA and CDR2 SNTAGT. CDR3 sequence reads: CASLQNSNQPQHF. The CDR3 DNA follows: TGTGCCAGCCTTCAGAATAGCAATCAGCCCCAGCATTTT.

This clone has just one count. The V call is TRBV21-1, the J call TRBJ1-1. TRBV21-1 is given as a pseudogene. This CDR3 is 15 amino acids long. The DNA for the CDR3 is TGTGCCAGCAGCACCCGAGCGGTCAACGGGACTGAAGCTTTCTTT. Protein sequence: CASSTRAVNGTEAFF.

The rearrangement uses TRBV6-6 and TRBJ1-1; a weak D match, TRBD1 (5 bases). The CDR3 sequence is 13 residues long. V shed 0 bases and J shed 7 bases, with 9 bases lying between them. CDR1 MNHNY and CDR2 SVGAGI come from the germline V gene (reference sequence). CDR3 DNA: TGTGCCAGCAGTTACTCGGGGCATGGTGAAGCTTTCTTT. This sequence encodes CASSYSGHGEAFF.

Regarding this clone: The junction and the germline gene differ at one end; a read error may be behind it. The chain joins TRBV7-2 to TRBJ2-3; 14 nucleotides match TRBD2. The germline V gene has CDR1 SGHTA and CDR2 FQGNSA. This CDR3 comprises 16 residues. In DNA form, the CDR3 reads TGTGCCAGCAGTCTTCGACCAGGACTAGCGGGGGGAGAAGAGGTTTTT. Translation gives CASSLRPGLAGGEEVF.

CDR3 residues: CSANSGYGYTF. DNA of the CDR3: TGCAGTGCTAACTCGGGCTATGGCTACACCTTC. V gene TRBV20-1 combines with J gene TRBJ1-2; no reliable D call. V gave up 4 bases and J gave up 4 bases, with 7 bases separating them. This CDR3 region has 11 residues. The germline gives CDR1 DFQATT, CDR2 SNEGSKA (reference sequence).

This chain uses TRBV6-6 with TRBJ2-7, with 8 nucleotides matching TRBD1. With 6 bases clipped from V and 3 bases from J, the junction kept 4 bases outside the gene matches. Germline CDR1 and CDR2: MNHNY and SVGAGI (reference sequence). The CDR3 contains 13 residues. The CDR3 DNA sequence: TGTGCCAGCAGATACGGGACAGGCTACGAGCAGTACTTC. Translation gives CASRYGTGYEQYF.

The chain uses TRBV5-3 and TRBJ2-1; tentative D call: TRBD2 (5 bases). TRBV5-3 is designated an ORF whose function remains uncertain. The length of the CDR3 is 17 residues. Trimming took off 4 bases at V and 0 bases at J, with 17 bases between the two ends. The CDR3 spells CARSRRAHGSSYNEQFF. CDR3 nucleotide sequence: TGTGCCAGAAGCCGCCGGGCCCATGGGAGCTCCTACAATGAGCAGTTCTTC.

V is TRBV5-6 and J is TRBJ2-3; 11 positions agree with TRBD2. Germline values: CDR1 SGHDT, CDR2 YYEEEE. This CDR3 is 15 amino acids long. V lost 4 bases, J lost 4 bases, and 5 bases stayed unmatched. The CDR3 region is CASSQTSGVSDTQYF. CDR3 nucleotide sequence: TGTGCCAGCAGCCAGACTAGCGGGGTTTCAGATACGCAGTATTTT.

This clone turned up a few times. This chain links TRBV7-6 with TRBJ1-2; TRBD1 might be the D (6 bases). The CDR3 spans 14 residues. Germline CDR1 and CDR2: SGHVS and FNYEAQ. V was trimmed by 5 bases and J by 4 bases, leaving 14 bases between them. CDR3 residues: CASSLGGGGYGYTF. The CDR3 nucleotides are TGTGCCAGCAGCCTTGGGGGGGGCGGCTATGGCTACACCTTC.

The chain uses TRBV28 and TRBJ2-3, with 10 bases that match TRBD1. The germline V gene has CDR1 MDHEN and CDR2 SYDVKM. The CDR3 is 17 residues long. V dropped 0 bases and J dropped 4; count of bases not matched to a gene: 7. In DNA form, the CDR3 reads TGTGCCAGCAGTTTATGCTTAGACAGGGGGCACGCAGATACGCAGTATTTT. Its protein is CASSLCLDRGHADTQYF.

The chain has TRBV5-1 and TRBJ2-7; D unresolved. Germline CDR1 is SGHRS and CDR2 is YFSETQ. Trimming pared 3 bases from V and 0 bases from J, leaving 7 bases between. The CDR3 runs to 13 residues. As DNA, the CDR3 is TGCGCCAGCAGCTCTACTAACTCCTACGAGCAGTACTTC. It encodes CASSSTNSYEQYF.